Sequencing of this T cell receptor (beta chain) was carried out in a study of OX40 agonist ivuxolimab in advanced cancers. As for the study in general: Of mixed ages from about 20 to 90 and averaging approximately 60 years, the group was almost 85% male.

Details on this clone: No antigen is known for it.

General observations from the study: Expansion of clones was among the lowest in partial responders at 0.1-3.0 mg/kg. At 0.1 to 3.0 mg/kg and by week 6, clonal expansion occurred in CD4+ and CD8+ blood T cells.

This CDR3 has 12 residues. The junction had 2 bases not matched to a gene; V was cut back by 6 bases and J by 9 bases. The germline CDR1 and CDR2 sequences are MNHEY and SVGAGI. Libraries were prepared by immunoSEQ multiplex PCR; TCRdb keeps only in-frame clonotypes and omits some of them. The sample consists of 60,000 to 80,000 clones, around 85% of them appearing once. The V gene is TRBV6-5, the J gene TRBJ1-6, with 7 bases matching TRBD1. The receptor's source is an adult with an advanced solid tumor such as melanoma, head and neck, liver or kidney cancer. Sequenced material: CD4+ or CD8+ T cells sorted from blood, taken in a trial of the OX40 agonist ivuxolimab. The chain's CDR3 is CASRTGTSPLHF. The CDR3 region has the DNA TGTGCCAGCAGGACAGGGACTTCACCCCTCCACTTT.